These 21 T cell receptor beta chains share one sample of origin, sequenced in a study of post-analysis software for immune sequencing data. Unique molecular identifiers were built into the TCR beta cDNA libraries. TCRdb redid the calling of the PCR reads with MiXCR, one entry per CDR3 protein. In the table there are roughly 540,000 distinct CDR3 sequences, roughly 34% of which are singletons. Which antigens these TCRs recognize remains unknown. Study-wide results and limits: Higher frequency in patients than in controls was seen for roughly five TRBV segments, with TRBV5-6, TRBV5-1 and TRBV20-1 among them.

The sequencing sample was made of blood. These receptors came from a girl aged 2 to 17 with multiple sclerosis.

Details on this clonotype: One junction end disagrees with the germline gene, perhaps due to a read error. The chain uses TRBV9 and TRBJ2-6, with D tentatively TRBD1 or TRBD2 (8 bases each). CDR1 is SGDLS and CDR2 is YYNGEE in the germline V gene. The CDR3 runs to 17 residues. The CDR3 DNA reads TGTGCCGGCAGCGGGGGACAGGCTCGCTCTGGGGCCAACGTCCTGACTTTC. This sequence encodes CAGSGGQARSGANVLTF.

This clonotype was observed a few times. J is TRBJ1-3 and V is TRBV5-1, with unresolved D. From germline, CDR1 is SGHRS and CDR2 YFSETQ. Trimming removed 0 bases at V and 0 bases at J, with 7 bases between. The CDR3 length is 15 residues. CDR3 DNA sequence: TGCGCCAGCAGCTTGGACTTTCTCTCTGGAAACACCATATATTTT. Translating gives CASSLDFLSGNTIYF.

The CDR3 is CASSSGTSRSSYNEQFF. The DNA of the CDR3 is TGTGCCAGCAGTTCCGGGACTAGCAGGAGCTCCTACAATGAGCAGTTCTTC. The chain combines TRBV12-3 or TRBV12-4 with TRBJ2-1; 9 nucleotides align to TRBD2. The junction had 7 bases not matched to a gene; V was cut back by 4 bases and J by 0 bases. The CDR3 covers 17 residues.

The rearrangement joins TRBV6-5 to TRBJ2-5; D gene ambiguous. V lost 7 bases and J 1 base, leaving 10 bases between the germline ends. The CDR3 consists of 13 residues. The germline V gene encodes CDR1 MNHEY and CDR2 SVGAGI. The CDR3 DNA sequence: TGTGCCAGCAACGGCAATCTCCAAGAGACCCAGTACTTC. Amino acids: CASNGNLQETQYF.

This clonotype has a handful of counts. The chain employs TRBV29-1 and TRBJ2-5; no firm D call. V dropped 5 bases and J dropped 1 base, with 17 bases sitting between them. Germline V CDR1 and CDR2: SQVTM, ANQGSEA. The CDR3 consists of 15 residues. Written as DNA, the CDR3 is TGCAGCGTTCCAACCTTGAGACATACCCAAGAGACCCAGTACTTC. Protein sequence: CSVPTLRHTQETQYF. Full variable domain (missing parts from reference TRBV29-1 and TRBJ2-5): SAVISQKPSRDICQRGTSLTIQCQVDSQVTMMFWYRQQPGQSLTLIATANQGSEATYESGFVIDKFPISRPNLTFSTLTVSNMSPEDSSIYLCSVPTLRHTQETQYFGPGTRLLVL.

This clonotype showed up just a few times. A much larger clone differs from this one at a single base, so this may be a read error. V is TRBV29-1 and J is TRBJ2-1; 7 bases are shared with TRBD2. This CDR3 spans 14 amino acids. The V gene's germline CDR1 is SQVTM and CDR2 ANQGSEA. J lost 8 bases, V lost 4 bases, and 11 bases had no gene match. DNA for the CDR3: TGCAGCGTTGTGTTCGGGGGGTCTTACGATGAGCAGTTCTTC. This sequence encodes CSVVFGGSYDEQFF.

The V call is TRBV20-1, the J call TRBJ2-1; 9 nucleotides match TRBD2. With 0 bases clipped from V and 4 bases from J, the junction kept 4 bases outside the gene matches. The CDR3 covers 15 residues. The germline V gene encodes CDR1 DFQATT and CDR2 SNEGSKA (reference sequence). CDR3 amino acids: CSAREGGGAYNEQFF. In nucleotides, the CDR3 is TGCAGTGCTAGAGAAGGCGGGGGGGCTTACAATGAGCAGTTCTTC.

This rearrangement joins TRBV6-1 to TRBJ2-1; D is undetermined. Trimming shortened V by 1 base and J by 4 bases, and 8 bases separated the two germline ends. CDR1 and CDR2 from the germline V gene are MNHNS and SASEGT. The CDR3 contains 14 residues. CDR3 DNA sequence: TGTGCCAGCAGTGAAGTTAGGCTTTACAATGAGCAGTTCTTC. Protein: CASSEVRLYNEQFF.

This clonotype showed up many times. J is TRBJ2-5 and V is TRBV10-3, with 8 bases identical to TRBD2. The germline gives CDR1 ENHRY, CDR2 SYGVKD. V dropped 1 base and J dropped 1; count of bases not matched to a gene: 2. CDR3 length equals 15 residues. CDR3 amino acids: CAISEFAGGQETQYF. The CDR3 DNA reads as TGTGCCATCAGTGAGTTCGCGGGGGGCCAAGAGACCCAGTACTTC.

The chain combines TRBV11-2 with TRBJ1-1; D remains unclear. The germline V gene encodes CDR1 SGHAT and CDR2 FQNNGV. The CDR3 totals 13 residues. Trimming cost V 6 bases and J 11 bases, with 19 bases left between them. Here the CDR3 reads CASRPDARRGAFF. CDR3 sequence (DNA): TGTGCCAGCAGACCTGACGCCCGAAGAGGGGCTTTCTTT. Full variable domain (remainder filled in from reference TRBV11-2 and TRBJ1-1): EAGVAQSPRYKIIEKRQSVAFWCNPISGHATLYWYQQILGQGPKLLIQFQNNGVVDDSQLPKDRFSAERLKGVDSTLKIQPAKLEDSAVYLCASRPDARRGAFFGQGTRLTVV.

A few counts support this clonotype. V usage is TRBV5-1 and J usage is TRBJ2-1, with a weak D call TRBD2 (5 bases). Germline V gene sequence: CDR1 SGHRS, CDR2 YFSETQ. The CDR3 covers 16 residues. Trimming removed 3 bases at V and 2 bases at J, with 15 bases between. CDR3 sequence: CASSSKRQSTYNEQFF. In DNA, the CDR3 is TGCGCCAGCAGCTCGAAGCGGCAGTCGACCTACAATGAGCAGTTCTTC.

This chain links TRBV27 with TRBJ2-3, with TRBD2 matching over 11 bases. The CDR3 consists of 17 residues. From germline, CDR1 is MNHEY and CDR2 SMNVEV (reference sequence). V shed 1 base, J shed 3 bases, and the junction held 6 bases outside the gene matches. CDR3 sequence reads: CASSLLGSGGVTDTQYF. The CDR3 nucleotides read TGTGCCAGCAGTTTATTGGGTAGCGGGGGGGTGACAGATACGCAGTATTTT.

The chain is built from TRBV3-1 and TRBJ2-5, with D maybe TRBD1 (5 bases). V was cut by 4 bases and J by 1 base, with 7 bases left in between. The CDR3 extends over 13 amino acids. In germline, CDR1 is LGHDT, CDR2 YNNKEL (reference sequence). CDR3 coding DNA: TGTGCCAGCAGCCCGGACATCCAAGAGACCCAGTACTTC. It translates to CASSPDIQETQYF.

This clonotype was seen a few times. The gene calls are TRBV7-6 and TRBJ2-1; possibly TRBD1 for D (5 bases). The germline V and J ends were trimmed by 1 base and 7 bases, with 11 bases remaining between them. The CDR3 has 14 amino acids. From germline, CDR1 is SGHVS and CDR2 FNYEAQ. The CDR3 DNA is TGTGCCAGCAGCTTAGGGTCTCCAGGGAATGAGCAGTTCTTC. It yields the protein CASSLGSPGNEQFF. The whole variable domain, filled in from reference TRBV7-6 and TRBJ2-1, reads GAGVSQSPRYKVTKRGQDVALRCDPISGHVSLYWYRQALGQGPEFLTYFNYEAQQDKSGLPNDRFSAERPEGSISTLTIQRTEQRDSAMYRCASSLGSPGNEQFFGPGTRLTVL.

In this sample, this clonotype turned up many times. V usage is TRBV3-1 and J usage is TRBJ2-7; D is unclear. This CDR3 is 12 amino acids long. Germline V gene sequence: CDR1 LGHDT, CDR2 YNNKEL (reference sequence). V lost 0 bases and J lost 5, with 5 bases in between. In DNA form, the CDR3 reads TGTGCCAGCAGCCAAGATCCCGACGAGCAGTACTTC. This codes for CASSQDPDEQYF.

V usage is TRBV20-1 and J usage is TRBJ1-5; 8 bases match TRBD1. The CDR3 has 13 amino acids. V gave up 3 bases and J gave up 3 bases; unmatched junction bases: 1. Germline V gene sequence: CDR1 DFQATT, CDR2 SNEGSKA (reference sequence). The CDR3 is CSARTGANQPQHF. DNA for the CDR3: TGCAGTGCTAGGACAGGGGCCAATCAGCCCCAGCATTTT.

The J gene is TRBJ2-3, the V gene TRBV5-1, with 7 bases aligning to TRBD2. This CDR3 has 14 amino acids. The V and J ends lost 2 bases and 2 bases, in that order; junction bases with no gene match: 2. CDR1 is SGHRS, CDR2 YFSETQ, per germline. This CDR3 reads CASSFRLATDTQYF. CDR3 sequence (DNA): TGCGCCAGCAGCTTTAGACTAGCCACAGATACGCAGTATTTT.

Of note for this clonotype: Mismatch with germline at one junction end may stem from a read error. The chain has TRBV2 and TRBJ1-2, with TRBD1 matching over 9 bases. CDR3 length equals 15 residues. CDR1 is SNHLY, CDR2 FYNNEI, per germline. CDR3 sequence: CASNIDRGANYGCTF. The DNA of the CDR3 is TGTGCCAGCAATATAGACAGGGGGGCGAACTATGGCTGCACCTTC.

CDR3: CASSFLRPRGPRSAYGYTF. The CDR3 bases are TGTGCCAGCAGTTTCCTCAGGCCCAGGGGCCCTAGGTCGGCCTATGGCTACACCTTC. This sequence joins TRBV27 and TRBJ1-2, with D maybe TRBD1 (6 bases). The CDR3 contains 19 residues. From germline, CDR1 is MNHEY and CDR2 SMNVEV (reference sequence). Trimming took off 3 bases at V and 4 bases at J, with 27 bases between the two ends.

In this sample, this clonotype turned up a few times. V usage is TRBV5-1 and J usage is TRBJ1-1; tentatively, D is TRBD1 (6 bases). CDR1 is SGHRS, CDR2 YFSETQ, per germline. V was shortened by 3 bases and J by 5 bases, with 17 bases between the two germline ends. This CDR3 has 15 amino acids. CDR3 region: CASSSLIGGRTEAFF. CDR3 coding DNA: TGCGCCAGCAGCTCCCTCATAGGGGGGAGAACTGAAGCTTTCTTT.

This clonotype was seen many times. The gene calls are TRBV29-1 and TRBJ2-3; D remains unclear. The V gene lost 4 bases and the J gene lost 3 bases, with 5 bases spanning the gap. Germline V lookup: CDR1 SQVTM, CDR2 ANQGSEA. The CDR3 contains 11 residues. For the CDR3, the DNA is TGCAGCGTTGGACATACAGATACGCAGTATTTT. Translation gives CSVGHTDTQYF.